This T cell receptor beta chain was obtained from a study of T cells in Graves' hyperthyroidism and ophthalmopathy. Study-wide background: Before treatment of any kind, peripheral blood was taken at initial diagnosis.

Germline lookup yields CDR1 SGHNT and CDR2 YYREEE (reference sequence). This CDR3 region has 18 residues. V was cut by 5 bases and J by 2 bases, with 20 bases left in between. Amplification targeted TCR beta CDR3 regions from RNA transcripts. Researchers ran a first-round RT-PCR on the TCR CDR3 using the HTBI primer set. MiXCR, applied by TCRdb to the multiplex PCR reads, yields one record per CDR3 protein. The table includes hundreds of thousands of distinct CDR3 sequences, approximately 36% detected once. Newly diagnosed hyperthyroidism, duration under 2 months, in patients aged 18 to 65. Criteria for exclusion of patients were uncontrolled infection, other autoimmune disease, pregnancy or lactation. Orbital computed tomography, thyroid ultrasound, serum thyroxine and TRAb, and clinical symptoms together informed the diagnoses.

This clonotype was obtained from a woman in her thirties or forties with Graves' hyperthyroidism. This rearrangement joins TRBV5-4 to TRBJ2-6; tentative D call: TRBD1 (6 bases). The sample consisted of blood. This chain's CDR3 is CASSYRQGNLAGANVLTF. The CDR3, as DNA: TGTGCCAGCAGTTACCGGCAGGGGAATTTGGCTGGGGCCAACGTCCTGACTTTC.